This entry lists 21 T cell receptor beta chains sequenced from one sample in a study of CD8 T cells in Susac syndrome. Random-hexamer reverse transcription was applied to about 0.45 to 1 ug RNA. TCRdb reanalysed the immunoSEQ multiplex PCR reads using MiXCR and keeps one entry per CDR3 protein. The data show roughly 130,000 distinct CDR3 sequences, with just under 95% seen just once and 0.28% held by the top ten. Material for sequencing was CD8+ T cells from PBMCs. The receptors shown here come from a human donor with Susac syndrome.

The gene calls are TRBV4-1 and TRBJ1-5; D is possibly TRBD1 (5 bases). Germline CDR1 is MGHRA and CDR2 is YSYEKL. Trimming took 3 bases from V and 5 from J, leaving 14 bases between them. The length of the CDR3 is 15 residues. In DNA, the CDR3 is TGCGCCAGCAGCCAGCAAGGGGACCGATATCAGCCCCAGCATTTT. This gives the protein CASSQQGDRYQPQHF.

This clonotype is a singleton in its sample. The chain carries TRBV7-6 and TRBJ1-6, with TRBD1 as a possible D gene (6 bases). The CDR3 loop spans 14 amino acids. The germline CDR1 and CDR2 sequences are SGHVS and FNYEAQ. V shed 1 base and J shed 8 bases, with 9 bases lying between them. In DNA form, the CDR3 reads TGTGCCAGCAGCTTAGTTAGGGGGGATTCACCCCTCCACTTT. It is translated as CASSLVRGDSPLHF.

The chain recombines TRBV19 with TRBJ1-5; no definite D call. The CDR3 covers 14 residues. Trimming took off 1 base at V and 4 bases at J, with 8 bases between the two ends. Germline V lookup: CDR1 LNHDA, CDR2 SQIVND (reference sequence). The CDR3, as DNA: TGTGCCAGTAGTATAGTTGGGCGTAATCAGCCCCAGCATTTT. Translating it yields CASSIVGRNQPQHF.

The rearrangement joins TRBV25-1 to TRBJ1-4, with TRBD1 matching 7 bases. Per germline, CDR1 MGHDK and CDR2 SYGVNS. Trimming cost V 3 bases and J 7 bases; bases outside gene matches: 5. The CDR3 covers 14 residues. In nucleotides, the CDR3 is TGTGCCAGCAGTGAGAGACAGGGCCTTGAAAAACTGTTTTTT. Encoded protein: CASSERQGLEKLFF. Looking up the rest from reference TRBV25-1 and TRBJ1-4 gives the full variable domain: EADIYQTPRYLVIGTGKKITLECSQTMGHDKMYWYQQDPGMELHLIHYSYGVNSTEKGDLSSESTVSRIRTEHFPLTLESARPSHTSQYLCASSERQGLEKLFFGSGTQLSVL.

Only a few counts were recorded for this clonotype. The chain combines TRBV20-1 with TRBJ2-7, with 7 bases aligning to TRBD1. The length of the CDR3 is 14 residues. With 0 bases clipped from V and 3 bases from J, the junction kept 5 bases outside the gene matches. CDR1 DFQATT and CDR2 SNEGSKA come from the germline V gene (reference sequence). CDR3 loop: CSARDLRGNYEQYF. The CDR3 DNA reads TGCAGTGCTAGAGATCTCAGGGGGAACTACGAGCAGTACTTC.

CDR3 DNA: TGTGCCAGCAGATTCTACAATGAGCAGTTCTTC. It is translated as CASRFYNEQFF. The rearrangement links TRBV6-2 or TRBV6-3 to TRBJ2-1; D gene unclear. The CDR3 is 11 amino acids. Germline loops: CDR1 MNHEY, CDR2 SVGEGT. Trimming cost V 6 bases and J 3 bases, with 3 bases left between them.

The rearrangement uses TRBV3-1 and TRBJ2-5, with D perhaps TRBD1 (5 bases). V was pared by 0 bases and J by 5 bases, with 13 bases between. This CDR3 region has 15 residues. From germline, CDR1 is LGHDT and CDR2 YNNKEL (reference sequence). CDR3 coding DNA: TGTGCCAGCAGCCAAGATTGGGGTGGGGCGGAGACCCAGTACTTC. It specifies CASSQDWGGAETQYF.

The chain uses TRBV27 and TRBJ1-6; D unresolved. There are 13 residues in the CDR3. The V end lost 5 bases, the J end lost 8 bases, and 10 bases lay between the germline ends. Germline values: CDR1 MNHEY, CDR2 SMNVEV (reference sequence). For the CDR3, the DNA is TGTGCCAGCAGTCCCCTGGGCCATTCACCCCTCCACTTT. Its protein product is CASSPLGHSPLHF.

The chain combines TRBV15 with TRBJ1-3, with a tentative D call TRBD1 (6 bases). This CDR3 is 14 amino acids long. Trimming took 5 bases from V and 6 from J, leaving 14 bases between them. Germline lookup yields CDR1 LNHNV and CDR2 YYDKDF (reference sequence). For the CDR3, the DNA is TGTGCCACCAGCTCAGGGGCTACGCAAAACACCATATATTTT. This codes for CATSSGATQNTIYF.

DNA for the CDR3: TGCGCCAGCAGACAACCTCAGGGCACTGGGGCCAACGTCCTGACTTTC. Residues: CASRQPQGTGANVLTF. V gene TRBV23-1 combines with J gene TRBJ2-6, with TRBD1 as a possible D gene (5 bases). TRBV23-1 is designated an ORF whose function remains uncertain. This CDR3 is 16 amino acids long. V shed 6 bases and J shed 2 bases, with 14 bases lying between them.

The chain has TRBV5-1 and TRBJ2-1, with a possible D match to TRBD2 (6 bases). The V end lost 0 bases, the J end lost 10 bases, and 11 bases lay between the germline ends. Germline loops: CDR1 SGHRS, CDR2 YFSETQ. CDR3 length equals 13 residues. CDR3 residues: CASSLVGGGEQFF. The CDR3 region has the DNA TGCGCCAGCAGCTTGGTGGGGGGAGGCGAGCAGTTCTTC. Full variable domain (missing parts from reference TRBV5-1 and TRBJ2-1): KAGVTQTPRYLIKTRGQQVTLSCSPISGHRSVSWYQQTPGQGLQFLFEYFSETQRNKGNFPGRFSGRQFSNSRSEMNVSTLELGDSALYLCASSLVGGGEQFFGPGTRLTVL.

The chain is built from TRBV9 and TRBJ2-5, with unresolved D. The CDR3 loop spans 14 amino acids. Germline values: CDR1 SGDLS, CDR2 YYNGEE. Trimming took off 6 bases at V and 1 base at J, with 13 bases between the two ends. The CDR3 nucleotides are TGTGCCAGCACCCCTGGCGGCAGCCAAGAGACCCAGTACTTC. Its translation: CASTPGGSQETQYF.

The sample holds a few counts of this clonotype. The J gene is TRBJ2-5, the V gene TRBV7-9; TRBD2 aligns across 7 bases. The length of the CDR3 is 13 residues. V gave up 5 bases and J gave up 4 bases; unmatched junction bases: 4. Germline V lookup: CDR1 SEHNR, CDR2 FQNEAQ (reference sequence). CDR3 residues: CASSPGLGETQYF. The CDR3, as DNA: TGTGCCAGCAGCCCCGGACTAGGAGAGACCCAGTACTTC. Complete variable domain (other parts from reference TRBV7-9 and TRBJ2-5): DTGVSQNPRHKITKRGQNVTFRCDPISEHNRLYWYRQTLGQGPEFLTYFQNEAQLEKSRLLSDRFSAERPKGSFSTLEIQRTEQGDSAMYLCASSPGLGETQYFGPGTRLLVL.

CDR3 DNA sequence: TGTGCCAGCAGCGCGAGCGGGGGGCTAAACAATGAGCAGTTCTTC. Translation gives CASSASGGLNNEQFF. The rearrangement uses TRBV9 and TRBJ2-1, with 9 bases aligning to TRBD2. The CDR3 is 15 residues long. CDR1 is SGDLS, CDR2 YYNGEE, per germline. J was trimmed by 5 bases and V by 3 bases; bases with no gene match: 6.

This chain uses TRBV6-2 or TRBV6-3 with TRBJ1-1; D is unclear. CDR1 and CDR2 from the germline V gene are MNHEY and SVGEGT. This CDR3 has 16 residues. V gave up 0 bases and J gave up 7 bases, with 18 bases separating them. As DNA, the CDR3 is TGTGCCAGCAGTTACTCGCTGGGTGCGGGGAGGTTTGAAGCTTTCTTT. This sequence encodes CASSYSLGAGRFEAFF.

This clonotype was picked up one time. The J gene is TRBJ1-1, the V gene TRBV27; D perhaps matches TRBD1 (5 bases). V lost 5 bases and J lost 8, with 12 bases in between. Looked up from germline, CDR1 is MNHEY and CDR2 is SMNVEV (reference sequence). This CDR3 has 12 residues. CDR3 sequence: CASSPKGWEAFF. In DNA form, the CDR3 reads TGTGCCAGCAGTCCTAAGGGGTGGGAAGCTTTCTTT.

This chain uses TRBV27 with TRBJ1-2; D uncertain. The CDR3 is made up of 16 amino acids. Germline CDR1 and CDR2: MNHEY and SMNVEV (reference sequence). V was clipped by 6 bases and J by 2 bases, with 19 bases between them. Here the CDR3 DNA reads TGTGCCAGCAGGCCATTGGTGGGCAGCCGGAACTATGGCTACACCTTC. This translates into CASRPLVGSRNYGYTF.

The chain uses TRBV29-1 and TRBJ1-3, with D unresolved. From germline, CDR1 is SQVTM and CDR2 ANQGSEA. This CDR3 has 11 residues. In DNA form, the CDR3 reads TGCACCGGGCTGAGCGGAAACACCATATATTTT. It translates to CTGLSGNTIYF.

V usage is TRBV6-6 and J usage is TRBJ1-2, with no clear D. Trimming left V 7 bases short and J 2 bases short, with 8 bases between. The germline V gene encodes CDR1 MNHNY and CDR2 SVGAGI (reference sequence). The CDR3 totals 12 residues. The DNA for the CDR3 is TGTGCCAGCATGGCCGGGAACTATGGCTACACCTTC. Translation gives CASMAGNYGYTF.

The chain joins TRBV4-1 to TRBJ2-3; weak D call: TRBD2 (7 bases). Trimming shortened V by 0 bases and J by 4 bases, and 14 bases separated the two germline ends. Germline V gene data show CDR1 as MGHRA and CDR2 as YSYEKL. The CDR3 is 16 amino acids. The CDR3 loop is CASSQDWGGASDTQYF. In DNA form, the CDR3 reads TGCGCCAGCAGCCAAGATTGGGGGGGGGCTTCAGATACGCAGTATTTT.

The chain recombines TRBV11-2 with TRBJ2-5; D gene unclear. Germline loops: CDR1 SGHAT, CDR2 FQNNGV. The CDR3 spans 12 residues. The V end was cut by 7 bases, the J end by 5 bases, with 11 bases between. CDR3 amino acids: CASTQSRETQYF. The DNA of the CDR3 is TGTGCCAGCACCCAATCACGGGAGACCCAGTACTTC. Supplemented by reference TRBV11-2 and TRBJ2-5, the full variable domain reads EAGVAQSPRYKIIEKRQSVAFWCNPISGHATLYWYQQILGQGPKLLIQFQNNGVVDDSQLPKDRFSAERLKGVDSTLKIQPAKLEDSAVYLCASTQSRETQYFGPGTRLLVL.